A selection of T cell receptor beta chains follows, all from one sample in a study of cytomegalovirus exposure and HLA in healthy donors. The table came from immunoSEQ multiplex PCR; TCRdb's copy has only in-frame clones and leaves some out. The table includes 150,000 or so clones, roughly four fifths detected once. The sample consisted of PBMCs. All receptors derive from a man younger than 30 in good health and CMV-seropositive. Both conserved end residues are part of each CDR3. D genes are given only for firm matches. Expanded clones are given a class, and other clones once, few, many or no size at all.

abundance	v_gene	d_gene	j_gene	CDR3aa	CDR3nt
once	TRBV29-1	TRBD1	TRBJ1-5	CSVRDSNQPQHF	TGCAGCGTTCGGGACAGTAATCAGCCCCAGCATTTT
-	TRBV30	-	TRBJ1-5	CAWSGQGSPLNYQPQHF	TGTGCCTGGAGTGGGCAGGGGTCCCCCTTAAATTATCAGCCCCAGCATTTT
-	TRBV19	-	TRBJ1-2	CASSISLSGGYTF	TGTGCCAGTAGTATTAGCCTCTCTGGGGGCTACACCTTC
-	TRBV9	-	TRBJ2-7	CASSAHGGAGEQYF	TGTGCCAGCAGCGCCCACGGAGGGGCTGGCGAGCAGTACTTC
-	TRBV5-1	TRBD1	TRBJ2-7	CASSARDRFREQYF	TGCGCCAGCAGCGCCCGGGACAGATTTCGCGAGCAGTACTTC
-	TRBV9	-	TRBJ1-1	CASSVAQTRGNTEAFF	TGTGCCAGCAGCGTAGCACAGACAAGGGGGAACACTGAAGCTTTCTTT
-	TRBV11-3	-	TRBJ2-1	CASSSTRDNTYNEQFF	TGTGCCAGCAGCTCCACGAGGGACAACACCTACAATGAGCAGTTCTTC
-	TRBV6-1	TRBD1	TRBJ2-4	CASIPTGSKNIQYF	TGTGCCAGCATTCCGACAGGGTCCAAAAACATTCAGTACTTC
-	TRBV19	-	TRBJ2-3	CASSPGLPDTQYF	TGTGCCAGTAGCCCGGGACTCCCCGATACGCAGTATTTT
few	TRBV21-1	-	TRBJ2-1	CASTRLAGEGHEQFF	TGTGCCAGCACAAGACTAGCGGGAGAGGGGCATGAGCAGTTCTTC
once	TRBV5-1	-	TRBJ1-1	CASSPLWNAGATNTEAFF	TGCGCCAGCAGCCCCTTATGGAATGCGGGGGCGACTAACACTGAAGCTTTCTTT
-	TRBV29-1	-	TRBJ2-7	CSVRGSWLGHEQYF	TGCAGCGTTCGTGGGTCCTGGCTGGGCCACGAGCAGTACTTC
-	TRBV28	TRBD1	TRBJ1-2	CASSFSPGQGYGYTF	TGTGCCAGCAGTTTCTCCCCGGGACAGGGCTATGGCTACACCTTC
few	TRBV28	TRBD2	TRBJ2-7	CASSLGERDGEQYF	TGTGCCAGCAGTTTGGGAGAGCGGGACGGGGAGCAGTACTTC
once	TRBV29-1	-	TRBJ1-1	CSVPADGQPGTEAFF	TGCAGCGTTCCGGCTGACGGACAGCCGGGGACTGAAGCTTTCTTT
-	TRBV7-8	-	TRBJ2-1	CASSLGRGTYNEQFF	TGTGCCAGCAGCTTAGGACGCGGAACCTACAATGAGCAGTTCTTC
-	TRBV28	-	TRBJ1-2	CASSFQGFNYGYTF	TGTGCCAGCAGTTTCCAGGGATTTAACTATGGCTACACCTTC
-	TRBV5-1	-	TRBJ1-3	CASSPLTGGNTIYF	TGCGCCAGCAGCCCTCTTACGGGAGGGAACACCATATATTTT
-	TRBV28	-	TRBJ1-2	CASSLTISGGRNGYTF	TGTGCCAGCAGTTTAACCATTTCCGGGGGAAGGAATGGCTACACCTTC
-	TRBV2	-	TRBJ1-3	CASSGLGRTGNTIYF	TGTGCCAGCAGTGGCCTAGGGAGAACTGGAAACACCATATATTTT
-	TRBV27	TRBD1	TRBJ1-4	CASSPSPGQGDEKLFF	TGTGCCAGCAGTCCTTCACCGGGACAGGGTGATGAAAAACTGTTTTTT
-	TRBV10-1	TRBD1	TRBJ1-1	CASSSDRGGTEAFF	TGCGCCAGCAGTTCCGACAGGGGTGGCACTGAAGCTTTCTTT
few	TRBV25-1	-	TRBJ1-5	CASSEGGGYSNQPQHF	TGTGCCAGCAGTGAGGGTGGCGGGTATAGCAATCAGCCCCAGCATTTT
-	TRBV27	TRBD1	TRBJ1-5	CASSLWTGRAQHF	TGTGCCAGCAGTTTATGGACAGGGCGGGCCCAGCATTTT
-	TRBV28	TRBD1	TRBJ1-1	CASRDQGAGEAFF	TGTGCCAGCCGTGATCAGGGGGCGGGTGAAGCTTTCTTT
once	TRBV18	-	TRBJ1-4	CASSPATGPNEKLFF	TGTGCCAGCTCACCCGCGACAGGCCCAAATGAAAAACTGTTTTTT
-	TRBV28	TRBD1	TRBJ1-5	CASSLGQAFRDGNQPQHF	TGTGCCAGCAGTCTGGGACAGGCATTCCGTGATGGCAATCAGCCCCAGCATTTT
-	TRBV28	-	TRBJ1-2	CASSAPGGSNYGYTF	TGTGCCAGCAGTGCCCCGGGGGGCTCTAACTATGGCTACACCTTC
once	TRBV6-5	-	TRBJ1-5	CATGVSNQPQHF	TGTGCCACCGGTGTTAGCAATCAGCCCCAGCATTTT
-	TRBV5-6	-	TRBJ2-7	CASSLAGGRSEQYF	TGTGCCAGCAGCTTGGCGGGGGGCAGGTCCGAGCAGTACTTC
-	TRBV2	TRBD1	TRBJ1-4	CASSAQGAGEKLFF	TGTGCCAGCAGTGCACAGGGGGCCGGAGAAAAACTGTTTTTT
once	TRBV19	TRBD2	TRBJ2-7	CASGTSGSHEQYF	TGTGCCAGCGGGACTAGCGGGAGTCACGAGCAGTACTTC
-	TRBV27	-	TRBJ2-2	CASSSMLRSNTGELFF	TGTGCCAGCAGCTCCATGCTGAGATCGAACACCGGGGAGCTGTTTTTT
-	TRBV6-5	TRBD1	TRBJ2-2	CASTPDRVGTGELFF	TGTGCCAGCACCCCGGACAGGGTAGGCACCGGGGAGCTGTTTTTT
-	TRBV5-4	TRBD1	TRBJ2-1	CASSRQGGGTYNEQFF	TGTGCCAGCAGCCGACAGGGGGGTGGGACCTACAATGAGCAGTTCTTC
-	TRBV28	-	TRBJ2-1	CASTTGYEQFF	TGTGCCAGCACTACAGGTTATGAGCAGTTCTTC
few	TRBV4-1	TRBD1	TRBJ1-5	CASSPMPVVDRGRLYDQPQHF	TGCGCCAGCAGCCCCATGCCAGTCGTGGACAGGGGGCGACTATACGATCAGCCCCAGCATTTT
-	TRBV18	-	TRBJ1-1	CASSPLSSADTEAFF	TGTGCCAGCTCACCATTGAGCTCCGCGGACACTGAAGCTTTCTTT
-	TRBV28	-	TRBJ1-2	CASSKPEDYGYTF	TGTGCCAGCAGTAAACCTGAGGATTATGGCTACACCTTC
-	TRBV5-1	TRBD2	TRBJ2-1	CASSLGLAGNNEQFF	TGCGCCAGCAGTCTCGGACTAGCGGGGAACAATGAGCAGTTCTTC
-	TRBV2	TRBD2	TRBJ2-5	CASSVSSGFQETQYF	TGTGCCAGCAGTGTTAGTAGCGGGTTCCAAGAGACCCAGTACTTC
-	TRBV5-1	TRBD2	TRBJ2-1	CASSLEASGSYNEQFF	TGCGCCAGCAGCTTGGAGGCTAGCGGGAGCTACAATGAGCAGTTCTTC
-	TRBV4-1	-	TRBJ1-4	CASSGLGEVEKLFF	TGCGCCAGCTCGGGGTTAGGGGAGGTCGAAAAACTGTTTTTT
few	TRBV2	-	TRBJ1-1	CASNPGGIMNTEAFF	TGTGCCAGCAATCCCGGGGGGATCATGAACACTGAAGCTTTCTTT
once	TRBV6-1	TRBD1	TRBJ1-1	CASRVGQQNTEAFF	TGTGCCAGCAGGGTGGGACAGCAGAACACTGAAGCTTTCTTT
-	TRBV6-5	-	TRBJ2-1	CASSYSQGTNNEQFF	TGTGCCAGCAGTTACTCACAGGGTACCAACAATGAGCAGTTCTTC
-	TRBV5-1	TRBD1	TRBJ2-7	CASSLKPPGQGSYEQYF	TGCGCCAGCAGTTTAAAACCTCCGGGACAGGGCTCCTACGAGCAGTACTTC
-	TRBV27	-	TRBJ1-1	CASSLSTGSYEAFF	TGTGCCAGCAGTCTATCTACAGGGTCTTATGAAGCTTTCTTT
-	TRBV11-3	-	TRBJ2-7	CASSSRAGADGQYF	TGTGCCAGCAGCTCAAGGGCAGGGGCTGACGGGCAGTACTTC
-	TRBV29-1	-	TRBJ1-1	CSVEVEVMVQGAFF	TGCAGCGTTGAAGTGGAGGTTATGGTCCAGGGGGCTTTCTTT
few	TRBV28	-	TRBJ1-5	CASRTQVPNQPQHF	TGTGCCAGCAGAACTCAGGTCCCAAATCAGCCCCAGCATTTT
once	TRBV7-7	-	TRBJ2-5	CASSLGERVSTETQYF	TGTGCTAGCAGCTTAGGGGAGCGGGTCTCTACAGAGACCCAGTACTTC
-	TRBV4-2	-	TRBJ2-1	CASSQVGSVSSYNEQFF	TGTGCCAGCAGCCAAGTCGGTAGCGTCAGCTCCTACAATGAGCAGTTCTTC
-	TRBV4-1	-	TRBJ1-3	CASSSAPGSLRNTIYF	TGCGCCAGCAGCTCGGCCCCCGGGTCCCTCAGAAACACCATATATTTT
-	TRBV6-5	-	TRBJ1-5	CASSEGVYQPQHF	TGTGCCAGCAGTGAAGGGGTTTATCAGCCCCAGCATTTT
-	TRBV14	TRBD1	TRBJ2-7	CASSQRKGQGNYEQYF	TGTGCCAGCAGCCAACGGAAGGGACAGGGTAATTACGAGCAGTACTTC
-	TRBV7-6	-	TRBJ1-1	CASSLGGDTEAFF	TGTGCCAGCAGCTTAGGGGGGGACACTGAAGCTTTCTTT
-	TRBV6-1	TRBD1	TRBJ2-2	CASRGQTNTGELFF	TGTGCCAGCAGGGGACAGACAAACACCGGGGAGCTGTTTTTT
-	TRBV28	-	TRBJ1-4	CASRLRASVRGEKLFF	TGTGCCAGCAGGCTTCGAGCCTCCGTCAGGGGTGAAAAACTGTTTTTT
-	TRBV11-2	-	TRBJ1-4	CASSPNTYSDEKLFF	TGTGCCAGCAGCCCCAATACTTATAGCGATGAAAAACTGTTTTTT